The 28 T cell receptor beta chains reported below all come from one sample, sequenced in a study of CD8 T cells in Susac syndrome. Reverse transcription of about 0.5 to 1 ug RNA was carried out with random hexamers. TCRdb recomputed calls from the immunoSEQ multiplex PCR reads with MiXCR, one row per CDR3 protein. The sample records about 85,000 distinct CDR3 sequences, over 90% being singletons. The specimen was CD8+ T cells from PBMCs. The receptor source for this set is a human donor in good health.

J is TRBJ2-1 and V is TRBV5-1; D is undetermined. This CDR3 is built from 11 residues. Per germline, CDR1 SGHRS and CDR2 YFSETQ. V was shortened by 2 bases and J by 15 bases, with 12 bases between the two germline ends. The DNA of the CDR3 is TGCGCCAGCAGCTTTGGAGAAATGAGGTTCTTC. The encoded protein is CASSFGEMRFF.

This clonotype was observed once. The rearrangement links TRBV24-1 to TRBJ2-7; a possible D gene is TRBD1 (6 bases). The CDR3 is 12 residues long. CDR1 and CDR2 from the germline V gene are KGHDR and SFDVKD. V was trimmed by 7 bases and J by 1 base, leaving 7 bases between them. In DNA form, the CDR3 reads TGTGCCACCAGGGGACAATCCTACGAGCAGTACTTC. This translates into CATRGQSYEQYF.

The chain couples TRBV20-1 to TRBJ1-2; 9 bases line up with TRBD1. V lost 0 bases to trimming and J lost 0 bases; unmatched junction nucleotides: 8. Germline V gene sequence: CDR1 DFQATT, CDR2 SNEGSKA (reference sequence). CDR3 size: 17 residues. Written as DNA, the CDR3 is TGCAGTGCTAGAGATAGGGACAGGGCGACCGCTAACTATGGCTACACCTTC. It translates to CSARDRDRATANYGYTF.

The gene calls are TRBV7-9 and TRBJ1-2; D remains ambiguous. CDR1 and CDR2 (germline): SEHNR, FQNEAQ (reference sequence). Trimming took off 4 bases at V and 2 bases at J, with 8 bases between the two ends. This CDR3 contains 13 residues. CDR3 DNA sequence: TGTGCCAGCAGCTCACCAGGCAACTATGGCTACACCTTC. As protein: CASSSPGNYGYTF.

This chain uses TRBV6-5 with TRBJ2-2; no clear D. Per the germline V gene, CDR1 is MNHEY and CDR2 is SVGAGI. Trimming shortened V by 5 bases and J by 0 bases, and 7 bases separated the two germline ends. The CDR3 consists of 14 residues. CDR3 residues: CASSPPANTGELFF. In nucleotides, the CDR3 is TGTGCCAGCAGTCCCCCCGCGAACACCGGGGAGCTGTTTTTT.

The rearrangement links TRBV10-2 to TRBJ2-7, with D perhaps matching TRBD2 (5 bases). The CDR3 has 13 amino acids. The V end was cut by 3 bases, the J end by 4 bases, with 10 bases between. Germline CDR1 reads WSHSY; CDR2 reads SAAADI. CDR3 in amino acids: CASSDGVPYEQYF. The CDR3 DNA sequence: TGCGCCAGCAGTGACGGGGTTCCTTACGAGCAGTACTTC.

V usage is TRBV5-1 and J usage is TRBJ2-1; D is uncertain. Germline V lookup: CDR1 SGHRS, CDR2 YFSETQ. V lost 0 bases, J lost 6 bases, and 4 bases lay in between. The CDR3 extends over 12 amino acids. CDR3 DNA: TGCGCCAGCAGCTTGGATGTCAATGAGCAGTTCTTC. It specifies CASSLDVNEQFF.

Concerning this clonotype itself: One end of the junction varies from germline; a read error may be responsible. The V call is TRBV20-1, the J call TRBJ2-4, with TRBD1 as a possible D gene (7 bases). Germline loops: CDR1 DFQATT, CDR2 SNEGSKA (reference sequence). The CDR3 covers 12 residues. CDR3 nucleotides: TGCAGTGCCAGGGGGTTGGAGGGGATTAAGAACTTC. Its translation is CSARGLEGIKNF.

J is TRBJ1-1 and V is TRBV3-1; D unclear. Between the trimmed V and J ends, which lost 0 bases and 1 base, there was a span of 6 bases. The CDR3 contains 14 residues. Germline CDR1 reads LGHDT; CDR2 reads YNNKEL (reference sequence). CDR3 region: CASSQESGNTEAFF. The CDR3 nucleotides read TGTGCCAGCAGCCAAGAATCAGGGAACACTGAAGCTTTCTTT.

V and J are TRBV3-1 and TRBJ2-7, with 7 bases fitting TRBD1. V lost 4 bases to trimming and J lost 4 bases; unmatched junction nucleotides: 13. This CDR3 is 16 amino acids long. The germline V gene has CDR1 LGHDT and CDR2 YNNKEL (reference sequence). The CDR3 loop reads CASSPSAGTAMYEQYF. As DNA, the CDR3 is TGTGCCAGCAGCCCTTCGGCCGGGACAGCCATGTACGAGCAGTACTTC.

The rearrangement joins TRBV28 to TRBJ2-7; a weak D match, TRBD2 (5 bases). CDR1 and CDR2 (germline): MDHEN, SYDVKM. The CDR3 loop spans 11 amino acids. V was trimmed by 10 bases and J by 4 bases, leaving 11 bases between them. The CDR3 coding sequence is TGTGCCACCGGACCGGGGTACGAGCAGTACTTC. This translates into CATGPGYEQYF.

This chain joins TRBV12-3 or TRBV12-4 and TRBJ1-2; 7 positions agree with TRBD1. Trimming removed 6 bases from V and 8 bases from J; junction bases left unmatched: 9. The CDR3 totals 13 residues. The CDR3 sequence is CASSPQGRGGYTF. The CDR3, as DNA: TGTGCCAGCAGCCCACAGGGGCGGGGCGGCTACACCTTC.

This clonotype has a single count. J is TRBJ2-5 and V is TRBV24-1; 7 nucleotides align to TRBD1. The CDR3 length is 15 residues. After removal of 4 bases from V and 4 bases from J, the junction contained 8 bases not matched to a gene. The V gene's germline CDR1 is KGHDR and CDR2 SFDVKD. The CDR3 loop is CATSDPDRDTETQYF. CDR3 DNA sequence: TGTGCCACCAGTGACCCCGACAGGGATACAGAGACCCAGTACTTC.

The chain uses TRBV29-1 and TRBJ2-1, with TRBD1 matching 8 bases. The CDR3 has 14 residues. Germline loops: CDR1 SQVTM, CDR2 ANQGSEA. Unmatched junction bases numbered 8, after V lost 7 bases and J lost 3 bases. This CDR3 is CSAMTGVGYNEQFF. The CDR3 DNA is TGCAGCGCTATGACAGGGGTAGGCTACAATGAGCAGTTCTTC.

This rearrangement joins TRBV3-1 to TRBJ1-6; possible D gene TRBD1, 5 bases. The CDR3 covers 22 residues. In germline, CDR1 is LGHDT, CDR2 YNNKEL (reference sequence). Trimming took off 2 bases at V and 3 bases at J, with 29 bases between the two ends. The CDR3: CASSQFLRRPGLEYGYNSPLHF. The DNA for the CDR3 is TGTGCCAGCAGCCAATTTCTACGTCGCCCAGGGTTGGAATATGGCTATAATTCACCCCTCCACTTT.

The CDR3 region is CSVKNDRGNTEAFF. Here the CDR3 DNA reads TGCAGCGTTAAAAACGACAGGGGGAACACTGAAGCTTTCTTT. The chain is built from TRBV29-1 and TRBJ1-1, with 8 nucleotides matching TRBD1. The V gene end was trimmed by 5 bases and the J gene end by 1 base; junction bases not matched to a gene: 6. The CDR3 is 14 amino acids. CDR1 is SQVTM and CDR2 is ANQGSEA in the germline V gene.

The chain combines TRBV27 with TRBJ1-5; D ambiguous. CDR1 and CDR2 (germline): MNHEY, SMNVEV (reference sequence). Trimming shortened V by 6 bases and J by 5 bases, and 14 bases separated the two germline ends. This CDR3 comprises 14 residues. CDR3: CASRPNPGYQPQHF. For the CDR3, the DNA is TGTGCCAGCAGGCCCAACCCGGGATATCAGCCCCAGCATTTT.

The chain combines TRBV6-5 with TRBJ2-1, with 9 bases fitting TRBD2. Germline loops: CDR1 MNHEY, CDR2 SVGAGI. Unmatched junction bases numbered 9, after V lost 2 bases and J lost 1 base. This CDR3 spans 18 amino acids. The CDR3 coding sequence is TGTGCCAGCAGTTACAGCGGGGGGCACTACACTTCCTACAATGAGCAGTTCTTC. Protein: CASSYSGGHYTSYNEQFF.

The chain has TRBV7-8 and TRBJ2-3; perhaps TRBD1 as D (6 bases). V dropped 2 bases and J dropped 2 bases, with 14 bases sitting between them. Germline V CDR1 and CDR2: SGHVS, FQNEAQ. The CDR3 runs to 16 residues. CDR3 nucleotide sequence: TGTGCCAGCAGCTTACCCATACAGGGTTCCACAGATACGCAGTATTTT. As protein: CASSLPIQGSTDTQYF.

This clonotype has only a few counts. The V and J genes are TRBV19 and TRBJ1-5; D is perhaps TRBD1 (6 bases). The germline V and J ends were trimmed by 8 bases and 0 bases, with 11 bases remaining between them. The CDR3 spans 14 residues. Per germline, CDR1 LNHDA and CDR2 SQIVND (reference sequence). Here the CDR3 reads CASEDRFSNQPQHF. The CDR3 region has the DNA TGTGCCAGTGAGGACAGATTTAGCAATCAGCCCCAGCATTTT.

The genes are TRBV6-1 and TRBJ2-1; 7 nucleotides match TRBD2. Germline assignment: CDR1 MNHNS and CDR2 SASEGT. Losses at the gene ends were 6 bases for V and 0 bases for J; bases not matched to a gene: 11. There are 17 residues in the CDR3. This CDR3 is CASSGYRAGSSYNEQFF. CDR3 nucleotides: TGTGCCAGCAGCGGATACCGAGCGGGGAGCTCCTACAATGAGCAGTTCTTC.

The V gene is TRBV4-3, the J gene TRBJ1-2; the D is unclear. V dropped 3 bases and J dropped 8 bases, with 16 bases sitting between them. The CDR3 covers 14 residues. CDR1 and CDR2 (germline): LGHNA, YSLEER. The CDR3 here is CASSQVVPMRGYTF. The CDR3 coding sequence is TGCGCCAGCAGCCAGGTAGTTCCTATGCGGGGCTACACCTTC.

V usage is TRBV20-1 and J usage is TRBJ2-5; D may be TRBD2 (6 bases). Per the germline V gene, CDR1 is DFQATT and CDR2 is SNEGSKA (reference sequence). The CDR3 has 14 residues. The V and J ends lost 6 bases and 5 bases respectively, with 19 bases between them. CDR3 nucleotides: TGCAGTGCGCCCTACGGGGGACCCCGGGAGACCCAGTACTTC. It encodes CSAPYGGPRETQYF.

The chain is built from TRBV27 and TRBJ1-6, with D unresolved. Germline V gene data show CDR1 as MNHEY and CDR2 as SMNVEV (reference sequence). Trimming took 10 bases from V and 2 from J, leaving 9 bases between them. CDR3 size: 13 residues. This CDR3 reads CATGVAYNSPLHF. CDR3 nucleotide sequence: TGTGCCACCGGCGTAGCCTATAATTCACCCCTCCACTTT.

The chain couples TRBV9 to TRBJ2-1; D gene ambiguous. Germline lookup yields CDR1 SGDLS and CDR2 YYNGEE. V lost 0 bases and J 9 bases, leaving 4 bases between the germline ends. The CDR3 extends over 11 amino acids. CDR3 amino acids: CASSVGFEQFF. CDR3 DNA: TGTGCCAGCAGCGTAGGGTTTGAGCAGTTCTTC. Based on the CDR3 plus reference TRBV9 and TRBJ2-1, the full variable domain is DSGVTQTPKHLITATGQRVTLRCSPRSGDLSVYWYQQSLDQGLQFLIQYYNGEERAKGNILERFSAQQFPDLHSELNLSSLELGDSALYFCASSVGFEQFFGPGTRLTVL.

DNA for the CDR3: TGCGCCAGCACCCTCAGGAGAGGCTACGAGCAGTACTTC. This encodes CASTLRRGYEQYF. The chain joins TRBV5-1 to TRBJ2-7, with D unresolved. This CDR3 has 13 amino acids. Germline CDR1 is SGHRS and CDR2 is YFSETQ. V dropped 6 bases and J dropped 3 bases, with 13 bases sitting between them. Full variable domain (rest looked up from reference TRBV5-1 and TRBJ2-7): KAGVTQTPRYLIKTRGQQVTLSCSPISGHRSVSWYQQTPGQGLQFLFEYFSETQRNKGNFPGRFSGRQFSNSRSEMNVSTLELGDSALYLCASTLRRGYEQYFGPGTRLTVT.

The chain couples TRBV13 to TRBJ1-5; TRBD1 aligns across 10 bases. V was pared by 5 bases and J by 5 bases, with 3 bases of the junction left unmatched. This CDR3 spans 14 amino acids. Germline V gene data show CDR1 as PRHDT and CDR2 as FYEKMQ (reference sequence). The CDR3 DNA reads TGTGCCAGCAGCCTGGGACAGGGGTATCAGCCCCAGCATTTT. Its translation is CASSLGQGYQPQHF.

This chain joins TRBV29-1 and TRBJ2-7; D is unresolved. V lost 3 bases to trimming and J lost 4 bases, with 1 base between them. The germline V gene has CDR1 SQVTM and CDR2 ANQGSEA. The CDR3 spans 9 residues. The CDR3 spells CSVEYEQYV. CDR3 DNA: TGCAGCGTTGAGTACGAGCAGTACGTC.